This T cell receptor beta chain is from a study of T cells after yellow fever vaccination. About the research overall: Low-cell-number fractions underwent preparation using SMART-Seq v4 Ultra Low Input.

As concerns this clonotype: Its antigen is unidentified.

Template switching with 5'RACE generated the TCR cDNA and added a universal primer site and UMIs. TCRdb ran MiXCR on the 5' RACE reads and lists one entry per CDR3 protein. The sample has some 150,000 distinct CDR3 sequences; 9.3% are singletons. Study conclusions and caveats: Subsequent booster samples again held most clones from primary vaccination (96% CD4, nearly 90% CD8).

Germline CDR1 reads MNHNY; CDR2 reads SVGAGI (reference sequence). The CDR3 sequence is 17 residues long. The trim removed 6 bases at V and 5 bases at J, leaving 13 bases unmatched. The receptor comes from a man aged 18-30 years who received the YFV17D yellow fever vaccine. The rearrangement uses TRBV6-6 and TRBJ2-5, with 12 bases lining up with TRBD2. Sequences were derived from CD8+ T cells sorted from PBMCs, sampled 45 days after the yellow fever booster vaccination. The CDR3 reads CASSHGLAGGPGETQYF. As DNA, the CDR3 is TGTGCCAGCAGCCACGGGCTAGCGGGGGGGCCGGGGGAGACCCAGTACTTC.